The next 13 T cell receptor beta chains were all read from a single sample in a study of a mutant IDH1 vaccine in newly diagnosed glioma. The sample's time point: week 5, during vaccination. Topical imiquimod accompanied each vaccine dose, which consisted of 300 ug of mutant IDH1 20-mer peptide. What these receptors recognize is not known. The table came from immunoSEQ multiplex PCR; TCRdb's copy has only in-frame clones and leaves some out. The sample yields 30,000 to 35,000 clones, around 85% seen once. This sample comprised PBMCs, obtained from a glioma patient whose treatment included an IDH1 peptide vaccine. The receptors come from a man aged 25-40 years with glioma.

The gene calls are TRBV29-1 and TRBJ1-5, with 9 bases matching TRBD1. CDR3 length equals 19 residues. The germline gives CDR1 SQVTM, CDR2 ANQGSEA. The V gene end was trimmed by 5 bases and the J gene end by 2 bases; junction bases not matched to a gene: 19. CDR3 loop: CSVTKNIGQGTSGNQPQHF. The CDR3 DNA follows: TGCAGCGTTACCAAAAACATAGGACAGGGGACGTCGGGCAATCAGCCCCAGCATTTT.

The chain employs TRBV19 and TRBJ1-5; no clear D gene. Germline-derived CDR1 and CDR2 are LNHDA and SQIVND (reference sequence). V lost 5 bases and J lost 0, with 14 bases in between. This CDR3 has 16 amino acids. CDR3 bases: TGTGCCAGTAGTCTTCGACCGGCGTATAGCAATCAGCCCCAGCATTTT. Protein product: CASSLRPAYSNQPQHF.

V gene TRBV5-6 combines with J gene TRBJ2-7, with a possible D match to TRBD1 (6 bases). The CDR3 loop spans 13 amino acids. Germline V gene data show CDR1 as SGHDT and CDR2 as YYEEEE. Deletions cut 2 bases from V and 6 bases from J, with 12 bases between. CDR3 sequence reads: CASSFPGAGEQYF. CDR3 coding DNA: TGTGCCAGCAGCTTTCCAGGGGCTGGCGAGCAGTACTTC. Complete variable domain (other parts from reference TRBV5-6 and TRBJ2-7): DAGVTQSPTHLIKTRGQQVTLRCSPKSGHDTVSWYQQALGQGPQFIFQYYEEEERQRGNFPDRFSGHQFPNYSSELNVNALLLGDSALYLCASSFPGAGEQYFGPGTRLTVT.

The table lists this clone with a count of one. The chain couples TRBV10-3 to TRBJ1-2, with D unresolved. Per germline, CDR1 ENHRY and CDR2 SYGVKD. Trimming shortened V by 6 bases and J by 0 bases, and 5 bases separated the two germline ends. The CDR3 length is 12 residues. In nucleotides, the CDR3 is TGTGCCATCAGCGAAACTAACTATGGCTACACCTTC. Translated, it gives CAISETNYGYTF.

This chain connects TRBV7-6 to TRBJ2-7, with TRBD1 matching 11 bases. The J segment lost 1 base and the V segment lost 4 bases, leaving 3 bases of the junction unmatched. This CDR3 contains 15 residues. From germline, CDR1 is SGHVS and CDR2 FNYEAQ. The CDR3 here is CASSYGQGASYEQYF. For the CDR3, the DNA is TGTGCCAGCAGCTACGGACAGGGGGCATCCTACGAGCAGTACTTC.

The J gene is TRBJ2-1, the V gene TRBV7-9; 7 nucleotides match TRBD1. Germline assignment: CDR1 SEHNR and CDR2 FQNEAQ (reference sequence). The V gene end was trimmed by 5 bases and the J gene end by 7 bases; junction bases not matched to a gene: 14. The CDR3 loop spans 16 amino acids. The CDR3 DNA follows: TGTGCCAGCAGCGAGGGGGCAGGGGCTTTTACGAATGAGCAGTTCTTC. It is translated as CASSEGAGAFTNEQFF.

V is TRBV19 and J is TRBJ1-6, with a possible D match to TRBD1 (6 bases). The CDR3 runs 14 residues. Trimming left V 5 bases short and J 9 bases short, with 14 bases between. The germline gives CDR1 LNHDA, CDR2 SQIVND (reference sequence). CDR3 nucleotides: TGTGCCAGTAGTTGGCTTGGACAGACTTCACCCCTCCACTTT. This codes for CASSWLGQTSPLHF.

The rearrangement joins TRBV6-1 to TRBJ1-1; the match to TRBD1 covers 9 bases. V dropped 7 bases and J dropped 6; count of bases not matched to a gene: 9. Germline CDR1 reads MNHNS; CDR2 reads SASEGT. CDR3 length: 14 amino acids. The CDR3 reads CASNRGQGLSEAFF. DNA for the CDR3: TGTGCCAGCAATCGTGGACAGGGGTTGTCTGAAGCTTTCTTT.

This sequence joins TRBV2 and TRBJ2-5, with D perhaps matching TRBD1 (5 bases). The CDR3 spans 14 residues. CDR1 is SNHLY and CDR2 is FYNNEI in the germline V gene. The germline V and J ends were trimmed by 3 bases and 5 bases, with 13 bases remaining between them. The chain's CDR3 is CASSDSRVEETQYF. In nucleotides, the CDR3 is TGTGCCAGCAGTGACTCCAGGGTGGAGGAGACCCAGTACTTC.

The gene calls are TRBV19 and TRBJ1-3; maybe TRBD1 (5 bases). The CDR3 sequence is 14 residues long. From germline, CDR1 is LNHDA and CDR2 SQIVND (reference sequence). V was pared by 5 bases and J by 4 bases, with 12 bases between. In DNA, the CDR3 is TGTGCCAGTAGTTTGGTGACAGAGGGAAACACCATATATTTT. As protein: CASSLVTEGNTIYF.

This clone appeared a few times. The gene calls are TRBV30 and TRBJ1-1; D not certain. The V end was cut by 0 bases, the J end by 3 bases, with 11 bases between. The length of the CDR3 is 14 residues. Germline CDR1 reads GTSNPN; CDR2 reads SVGIG (reference sequence). CDR3 region: CAWSVKRWDTEAFF. The CDR3 bases are TGTGCCTGGAGTGTAAAGCGCTGGGACACTGAAGCTTTCTTT. The complete variable domain, with remaining parts taken from reference TRBV30 and TRBJ1-1, reads SQTIHQWPATLVQPVGSPLSLECTVEGTSNPNLYWYRQAAGRGLQLLFYSVGIGQISSEVPQNLSASRPQDRQFILSSKKLLLSDSGFYLCAWSVKRWDTEAFFGQGTRLTVV.

The V gene is TRBV6-4, the J gene TRBJ2-3; no clear D. V lost 6 bases and J 6 bases, leaving 13 bases between the germline ends. The CDR3 totals 13 residues. Germline CDR1 is MRHNA and CDR2 is SNTAGT. CDR3 nucleotides: TGTGCCAGCAGCCTTGATTTGGGGGATACGCAGTATTTT. Translating gives CASSLDLGDTQYF.

The V call is TRBV6-5, the J call TRBJ1-6, with D hard to call. This CDR3 is 15 amino acids long. V dropped 0 bases and J dropped 8 bases, with 11 bases sitting between them. Per the germline V gene, CDR1 is MNHEY and CDR2 is SVGAGI. CDR3 in DNA: TGTGCCAGCAGTTACTCGCGGCAGGATCATTCACCCCTCCACTTT. Protein: CASSYSRQDHSPLHF.